Shown below are 5 T cell receptor beta chains from a single sample sequenced in a study of human T cells and chemical hapten exposure. A single record per CDR3 protein comes from TCRdb applying MiXCR to the RACE reads. The data show more than 250,000 distinct CDR3 sequences, about 9.4% seen once. Time point here: pre-sensitization, week 0. Treatment here: therapeutic diphenylcyclopropenone sensitization with weekly scalp DPC. The sequencing here drew on whole blood, taken in connection with sensitization to the hapten diphenylcyclopropenone (DPC). The receptors originated from a woman aged 40 to 50 with alopecia areata. Some clones in this sample may be carry-over from other donors' samples.

This clonotype was observed a handful of times. CDR3 loop: CASTTGTSNGELFF. In DNA, the CDR3 is TGTGCCAGCACCACCGGGACTAGCAACGGGGAGCTGTTTTTT. The genes are TRBV9 and TRBJ2-2; 9 bases are shared with TRBD2. CDR3 length: 14 residues. The V gene end was trimmed by 6 bases and the J gene end by 7 bases; junction bases not matched to a gene: 7. The germline V gene encodes CDR1 SGDLS and CDR2 YYNGEE.

The chain links TRBV20-1 to TRBJ1-5; D not certain. The V gene's germline CDR1 is DFQATT and CDR2 SNEGSKA (reference sequence). This CDR3 region has 12 residues. V was shortened by 4 bases and J by 7 bases, with 11 bases between the two germline ends. DNA for the CDR3: TGCAGTGCTAAGGGTTTTGAGCAGCCCCAGCATTTT. It encodes CSAKGFEQPQHF.

J is TRBJ1-1 and V is TRBV10-3; 11 nucleotides line up with TRBD1. Germline V lookup: CDR1 ENHRY, CDR2 SYGVKD. The CDR3 extends over 14 amino acids. V dropped 4 bases and J dropped 4; count of bases not matched to a gene: 2. As DNA, the CDR3 is TGTGCCATCAGTGTGGGGACAGGGGGCACTGAAGCTTTCTTT. It codes for CAISVGTGGTEAFF.

This clonotype was detected ten times or more. The V and J genes are TRBV4-2 and TRBJ1-1; possibly TRBD1 for D (6 bases). This CDR3 contains 17 residues. Germline V CDR1 and CDR2: LGHNA, YNFKEQ. With 7 bases removed from V and 3 bases from J, the gap between germline ends came to 24 bases. Here the CDR3 reads CASTPRAGADVDTEAFF. The CDR3 nucleotides read TGTGCCAGCACCCCCCGGGCGGGGGCGGATGTAGACACTGAAGCTTTCTTT.

This clonotype appeared a few times. This chain uses TRBV7-6 with TRBJ2-5; D is undetermined. This CDR3 is built from 13 residues. The V end lost 2 bases, the J end lost 9 bases, and 13 bases lay between the germline ends. Germline assignment: CDR1 SGHVS and CDR2 FNYEAQ. DNA of the CDR3: TGTGCCAGCAGCTTATCCGAGTTAAAGGCCCAGTACTTC. As protein: CASSLSELKAQYF.